Given below is one T cell receptor beta chain in context. The target antigen is unknown. These data are taken from a study of shared clonotypes between healthy human individuals. Study-level findings and limits: The researchers took only blood, and tissue repertoires probably look different. Relative to their counterparts shared across all four donors, non-shared clonotypes exhibited diminished generation probabilities.

Measured with immunoSEQ multiplex PCR; TCRdb has only the in-frame clones, and not every one. The sample lists around 2,000,000 clones; approximately 94% were seen once. The trim removed 7 bases at V and 8 bases at J, leaving 14 bases unmatched. CDR1 and CDR2 from the germline V gene are SGHRS and YFSETQ. The CDR3 loop spans 14 amino acids. Naivety among CD8 cells was defined by CD45RO negativity and positive CCR7 selection, thereby excluding terminally differentiated effector memory CD45RA+ cells. What was sequenced was naive CD8+ T cells sorted from blood. The chain joins TRBV5-1 to TRBJ1-2; 7 nucleotides match TRBD1. This TCR derives from a man younger than 30 in good health. CDR3 residues: CASFTPGTDNGYTF. The DNA of the CDR3 is TGCGCCAGCTTCACTCCCGGGACAGATAACGGCTACACCTTC.